This T cell receptor (beta chain) was profiled in a study of post-analysis software for immune sequencing data. Overall study results and limits: Four or five TRBV segments, TRBV5-6, TRBV5-1 and TRBV20-1 among them, were found more frequent in patients than controls.

As to this clonotype: Its target is unknown.

This CDR3 comprises 12 residues. CDR1 is DFQATT, CDR2 SNEGSKA, per germline (reference sequence). Unique molecular identifiers tagged the TCR beta cDNA libraries. In TCRdb, the PCR reads were re-called with MiXCR into one record per CDR3 protein. The profile shows approximately 690,000 distinct CDR3 sequences, around 64% of them singletons. The gene calls are TRBV20-1 and TRBJ2-5; D is tentatively TRBD1 or TRBD2 (7 bases each). The sequenced sample was blood. This TCR derives from a girl aged 2 to 10 with multiple sclerosis. Here the CDR3 reads CSLRGGQETQYF. DNA of the CDR3: TGCAGCCTCAGGGGGGGCCAAGAGACCCAGTACTTC.